Listed below are T cell receptor beta chains from one sample, sequenced in a study of early T cells in non-severe SARS-CoV-2 infection. A single record per CDR3 protein comes from TCRdb applying MiXCR to the 5' RACE reads. The profile shows over 60,000 distinct CDR3 sequences, around 14% of them singletons. Material: whole blood. These receptors all come from an adult who was a healthcare worker with PCR-confirmed SARS-CoV-2 infection or an uninfected control (not recorded which). CDR3s include the opening cysteine and the closing phenylalanine or tryptophan. Each record gives: CDR3 length, V gene, clone size, J gene, D gene, CDR3 protein, CDR3 DNA. The D gene is left open where the match is weak. The size entry is marked missing in some rows and otherwise reads once, few, many or a size class.

length: 15; V: TRBV6-2/TRBV6-3; size: NA; J: TRBJ2-7; D: TRBD1; CDR3: CASSPWDREYYEQYF; DNA: TGTGCCAGCAGCCCATGGGACAGGGAATACTACGAGCAGTACTTC
length: 14; V: TRBV5-4; size: many; J: TRBJ2-7; D: TRBD1; CDR3: CASSSGTGAYEQYF; DNA: TGTGCCAGCAGCTCCGGGACAGGGGCCTACGAGCAGTACTTC
length: 17; V: TRBV6-2/TRBV6-3; size: NA; J: TRBJ2-3; D: TRBD2; CDR3: CASSYPRLAGLTDTQYF; DNA: TGTGCCAGCAGTTACCCCCGGTTAGCGGGTCTCACAGATACGCAGTATTTT
length: 12; V: TRBV2; size: few; J: TRBJ2-4; D: TRBD1; CDR3: CASRRDRDIQYF; DNA: TGTGCCAGCAGGAGAGACAGGGACATTCAGTACTTC
length: 16; V: TRBV3-1; size: few; J: TRBJ2-5; D: NA; CDR3: CASSPGRALARETQYF; DNA: TGTGCCAGCAGCCCCGGTCGGGCTCTAGCTCGGGAGACCCAGTACTTC
length: 11; V: TRBV20-1; size: few; J: TRBJ2-7; D: NA; CDR3: CSASTGSEQYF; DNA: TGCAGTGCTTCAACAGGGAGCGAGCAGTACTTC
length: 11; V: TRBV19; size: many; J: TRBJ1-2; D: TRBD1; CDR3: CASSFDRARTF; DNA: TGTGCCAGTAGTTTCGACAGGGCCCGCACCTTC
length: 13; V: TRBV20-1; size: NA; J: TRBJ2-5; D: NA; CDR3: CSASGQNQETQYF; DNA: TGCAGTGCTAGTGGACAGAACCAAGAGACCCAGTACTTC
length: 15; V: TRBV12-1; size: many; J: TRBJ2-4; D: NA; CDR3: CASSFAADRGNIQYF; DNA: TGTGCCAGCAGCTTTGCGGCTGACAGGGGAAACATTCAGTACTTC
length: 12; V: TRBV11-2; size: NA; J: TRBJ2-3; D: NA; CDR3: CASRTLTDTQYF; DNA: TGTGCCAGCAGGACCTTGACGGATACGCAGTATTTT
length: 15; V: TRBV27; size: many; J: TRBJ1-6; D: TRBD1; CDR3: CASRRSQGTNSPLHF; DNA: TGTGCCAGCAGGCGTTCACAGGGGACAAATTCACCCCTCCACTTT
length: 20; V: TRBV27; size: many; J: TRBJ2-2; D: NA; CDR3: CASSLSPGTGGILGTGELFF; DNA: TGTGCCAGCAGTTTATCCCCCGGGACTGGCGGAATCCTCGGCACCGGGGAGCTGTTTTTT
length: 13; V: TRBV19; size: few; J: TRBJ2-3; D: TRBD2; CDR3: CASRTSGGDTQYF; DNA: TGTGCCAGCAGGACTAGCGGGGGGGATACGCAGTATTTT
length: 16; V: TRBV5-1; size: few; J: TRBJ1-4; D: NA; CDR3: CASSLNGGRRNEKLFF; DNA: TGCGCCAGCAGCTTGAACGGGGGCCGCCGTAATGAAAAACTGTTTTTT
length: 14; V: TRBV7-9; size: NA; J: TRBJ1-5; D: TRBD1; CDR3: CASSPGQGFQPQHF; DNA: TGTGCCAGCAGCCCCGGACAGGGGTTTCAGCCCCAGCATTTT
length: 12; V: TRBV20-1; size: many; J: TRBJ2-7; D: NA; CDR3: CSARPGSDEQYF; DNA: TGCAGTGCTAGACCGGGATCCGACGAGCAGTACTTC
length: 16; V: TRBV4-1; size: many; J: TRBJ1-1; D: NA; CDR3: CASSSQGLRAATEAFF; DNA: TGCGCCAGCAGCTCCCAGGGACTGAGGGCCGCAACTGAAGCTTTCTTT
length: 14; V: TRBV13; size: NA; J: TRBJ1-5; D: NA; CDR3: CASSLRGARQPQHF; DNA: TGTGCCAGCAGCTTAAGGGGGGCTCGCCAGCCCCAGCATTTT
length: 15; V: TRBV27; size: few; J: TRBJ1-4; D: TRBD1; CDR3: CASSRSDRGLEKLFF; DNA: TGTGCCAGCAGTCGCTCGGACAGGGGGCTTGAAAAACTGTTTTTT
length: 13; V: TRBV11-2; size: NA; J: TRBJ2-5; D: NA; CDR3: CASSPTPQETQYF; DNA: TGTGCCAGCAGCCCAACCCCCCAAGAGACCCAGTACTTC
length: 14; V: TRBV15; size: few; J: TRBJ1-6; D: NA; CDR3: CATSGSSYNSPLHF; DNA: TGTGCCACCTCTGGGAGCTCCTATAATTCACCCCTCCACTTT
length: 12; V: TRBV7-2; size: NA; J: TRBJ1-5; D: NA; CDR3: CASSVRGQPQHF; DNA: TGTGCCAGCAGCGTAAGGGGTCAGCCCCAGCATTTT
length: 17; V: TRBV13; size: NA; J: TRBJ1-1; D: NA; CDR3: CASSLEDSWASDTEAFF; DNA: TGTGCCAGCAGCTTAGAGGACAGTTGGGCCTCCGACACTGAAGCTTTCTTT
length: 12; V: TRBV5-1; size: few; J: TRBJ2-7; D: NA; CDR3: CASSLTAYEQYF; DNA: TGCGCCAGCAGCCTCACCGCCTACGAGCAGTACTTC
length: 15; V: TRBV6-1; size: few; J: TRBJ2-2; D: NA; CDR3: CASSEQSRNTGELFF; DNA: TGTGCCAGCAGTGAACAGAGTCGTAACACCGGGGAGCTGTTTTTT
length: 13; V: TRBV30; size: few; J: TRBJ1-2; D: NA; CDR3: CAWSTPPLNGYTF; DNA: TGTGCCTGGAGCACCCCGCCGCTCAATGGCTACACCTTC
length: 14; V: TRBV25-1; size: NA; J: TRBJ2-7; D: TRBD1; CDR3: CASSRRDRTYEQYF; DNA: TGTGCCAGCAGCCGCCGGGACAGGACCTACGAGCAGTACTTC
length: 15; V: TRBV24-1; size: few; J: TRBJ2-1; D: TRBD2; CDR3: CATSNSGGIYNEQFF; DNA: TGTGCCACCAGTAATAGCGGGGGAATATACAATGAGCAGTTCTTC
length: 12; V: TRBV7-3; size: few; J: TRBJ2-3; D: NA; CDR3: CASSTSGDTQYF; DNA: TGTGCCAGCAGCACCTCTGGAGATACGCAGTATTTT
length: 13; V: TRBV7-2; size: NA; J: TRBJ1-5; D: NA; CDR3: CASSSGRGWPQHF; DNA: TGTGCCAGCAGCTCGGGGCGGGGTTGGCCCCAGCATTTT